These 20 T cell receptor beta chains were all obtained from the same sample, sequenced in a study of blood T cell repertoires in COVID-19. TCRdb's table, derived via immunoSEQ multiplex PCR, lists solely in-frame clones and lacks some. The sample includes around 290,000 clones, 86% of them seen just once. Sequencing was performed on peripheral blood. These receptor sequences come from a woman in her seventies with COVID-19, enrolled during active disease.

Turning to this clone: Sequence at one end of the junction differs from germline and may be a read error. The V and J genes are TRBV28 and TRBJ1-5; D is unclear. The V gene's germline CDR1 is MDHEN and CDR2 SYDVKM. The CDR3 contains 15 residues. The CDR3 nucleotides read TGTGCCAACAGTTTATCCGGTCGGGGCAATCAGCCCCAGCATTTT. Translated, it gives CANSLSGRGNQPQHF.

CDR3 protein: CASSFETGGNQPQHF. The CDR3 DNA sequence: TGTGCCAGCAGTTTCGAAACAGGAGGCAATCAGCCCCAGCATTTT. This chain joins TRBV28 and TRBJ1-5, with a weak D call TRBD1 (5 bases). The CDR3 spans 15 residues. With 3 bases removed from V and 2 bases from J, the gap between germline ends came to 11 bases. Germline CDR1 and CDR2: MDHEN and SYDVKM.

This clone was seen more than once but under ten times. The CDR3 region is CASSSTRQGWDSPLHF. The DNA of the CDR3 is TGTGCCAGCAGTTCGACCAGACAGGGTTGGGATTCACCCCTCCACTTT. The chain couples TRBV27 to TRBJ1-6; 7 nucleotides line up with TRBD1. The CDR3 contains 16 residues. CDR1 is MNHEY and CDR2 is SMNVEV in the germline V gene (reference sequence). V lost 4 bases to trimming and J lost 8 bases; unmatched junction nucleotides: 11.

CDR3: CATQDSRKLEKLFF. The CDR3 DNA reads TGTGCCACCCAGGACAGTAGGAAGTTAGAAAAACTGTTTTTT. The chain carries TRBV24-1 and TRBJ1-4; TRBD1 might be the D (6 bases). V was cut by 9 bases and J by 8 bases, with 18 bases left in between. CDR3 length: 14 amino acids. Germline V gene sequence: CDR1 KGHDR, CDR2 SFDVKD.

The V gene is TRBV2, the J gene TRBJ1-4; TRBD1 agrees at 7 bases. V was pared by 7 bases and J by 7 bases, with 9 bases of the junction left unmatched. CDR1 SNHLY and CDR2 FYNNEI come from the germline V gene. The CDR3 runs to 14 residues. CDR3: CASTLGGYGEKLFF. CDR3 bases: TGTGCCAGCACCCTAGGGGGCTACGGTGAAAAACTGTTTTTT. The whole variable domain, filled in from reference TRBV2 and TRBJ1-4, reads EPEVTQTPSHQVTQMGQEVILRCVPISNHLYFYWYRQILGQKVEFLVSFYNNEISEKSEIFDDQFSVERPDGSNFTLKIRSTKLEDSAMYFCASTLGGYGEKLFFGSGTQLSVL.

The chain has TRBV24-1 and TRBJ1-2, with TRBD1 matching over 9 bases. Germline V lookup: CDR1 KGHDR, CDR2 SFDVKD. The CDR3 runs 14 residues. V trimming: 2 bases; J trimming: 3 bases; junction bases outside the gene matches: 0. CDR3 sequence reads: CATSDWDRDYGYTF. Written as DNA, the CDR3 is TGTGCCACCAGTGATTGGGACAGGGACTATGGCTACACCTTC.

This chain uses TRBV18 with TRBJ1-2; no clear D. Trimming removed 3 bases at V and 0 bases at J, with 5 bases between. The germline V gene encodes CDR1 KGHSH and CDR2 LQKENI. CDR3 length: 13 amino acids. CDR3: CASSPLANYGYTF. For the CDR3, the DNA is TGTGCCAGCTCACCCCTCGCTAACTATGGCTACACCTTC.

This chain links TRBV27 with TRBJ2-3, with a weak D call TRBD1 (6 bases). Per the germline V gene, CDR1 is MNHEY and CDR2 is SMNVEV (reference sequence). V was clipped by 5 bases and J by 5 bases, with 11 bases between them. This CDR3 spans 13 amino acids. The CDR3 DNA sequence: TGTGCCAGCAGTATTACAGGGAAAGATACGCAGTATTTT. Translation: CASSITGKDTQYF.

The chain is built from TRBV25-1 and TRBJ1-4; D possibly corresponds to TRBD1 (5 bases). In germline, CDR1 is MGHDK, CDR2 SYGVNS. The CDR3 sequence is 17 residues long. The V end was cut by 6 bases, the J end by 0 bases, with 17 bases between. The CDR3 is CASSLGDPRATNEKLFF. Here the CDR3 DNA reads TGTGCCAGCAGCTTAGGGGATCCGCGCGCAACTAATGAAAAACTGTTTTTT.

V and J are TRBV11-2 and TRBJ2-3, with TRBD2 matching over 13 bases. The CDR3 runs 18 residues. Trimming removed 3 bases from V and 3 bases from J; junction bases left unmatched: 9. Germline loops: CDR1 SGHAT, CDR2 FQNNGV. CDR3 in amino acids: CASSLGLAGSRSTDTQYF. The CDR3 coding sequence is TGTGCCAGCAGCTTGGGACTAGCGGGGAGTAGGTCTACAGATACGCAGTATTTT.

This chain joins TRBV4-3 and TRBJ1-3; 9 nucleotides agree with TRBD1. Germline trimming cut 0 bases from V and 2 bases from J; bases unmatched to any gene: 8. The CDR3 sequence is 18 residues long. Germline V gene sequence: CDR1 LGHNA, CDR2 YSLEER. CDR3: CASSQEVGGTGTGNTIYF. CDR3 in DNA: TGCGCCAGCAGCCAAGAGGTCGGAGGGACAGGGACTGGAAACACCATATATTTT.

The rearrangement uses TRBV20-1 and TRBJ2-1, with D unresolved. Deletions cut 1 base from V and 6 bases from J, with 4 bases between. Germline CDR1 reads DFQATT; CDR2 reads SNEGSKA (reference sequence). There are 11 residues in the CDR3. CDR3: CSARVINEQFF. DNA for the CDR3: TGCAGTGCTAGAGTTATCAATGAGCAGTTCTTC.

This chain joins TRBV27 and TRBJ1-4; 8 nucleotides line up with TRBD1. The CDR3 extends over 17 amino acids. Germline V gene sequence: CDR1 MNHEY, CDR2 SMNVEV (reference sequence). J lost 8 bases, V lost 8 bases, and 19 bases had no gene match. The CDR3 is CASHPGQDYRVEEKLFF. DNA of the CDR3: TGTGCCAGCCACCCGGGACAGGATTATCGAGTGGAGGAAAAACTGTTTTTT.

J is TRBJ2-3 and V is TRBV10-2; D might be TRBD2 (6 bases). CDR1 and CDR2 from the germline V gene are WSHSY and SAAADI. The CDR3 is 14 amino acids. Trimming left V 8 bases short and J 2 bases short, with 14 bases between. The CDR3 bases are TGCGCCAGCGGCTCTAGCGCCCCCACAGATACGCAGTATTTT. This gives the protein CASGSSAPTDTQYF.

CDR3 sequence reads: CASSYVAGGYYEQYF. In DNA form, the CDR3 reads TGTGCCAGCAGCTACGTAGCGGGGGGGTACTACGAGCAGTACTTC. This chain connects TRBV7-2 to TRBJ2-7; 11 nucleotides line up with TRBD2. After removal of 4 bases from V and 3 bases from J, the junction contained 5 bases not matched to a gene. There are 15 residues in the CDR3. Germline V gene lookup returns CDR1 SGHTA and CDR2 FQGNSA.

On this clone itself: Being one base from a much bigger clone, this may be a read error. This chain joins TRBV11-2 and TRBJ1-2, with 9 bases matching TRBD1. The CDR3 loop spans 14 amino acids. V gave up 4 bases and J gave up 3 bases; unmatched junction bases: 3. Germline V gene lookup returns CDR1 SGHAT and CDR2 FQNNGV. The CDR3 DNA reads as TGTGCCAGCAGCTCCGGGACAGGGTACTATGGCTACACCTTC. This encodes CASSSGTGYYGYTF.

CDR3 sequence: CASRRGGDFGYTF. The CDR3 DNA follows: TGTGCCAGCAGAAGGGGTGGGGATTTCGGCTACACCTTC. The chain carries TRBV5-4 and TRBJ1-2; maybe TRBD1 (5 bases). The V gene lost 5 bases and the J gene lost 8 bases, with 16 bases spanning the gap. The CDR3 is 13 amino acids. Germline V lookup: CDR1 SGHNT, CDR2 YYREEE (reference sequence). Complete variable domain (other parts from reference TRBV5-4 and TRBJ1-2): ETGVTQSPTHLIKTRGQQVTLRCSSQSGHNTVSWYQQALGQGPQFIFQYYREEENGRGNFPPRFSGLQFPNYSSELNVNALELDDSALYLCASRRGGDFGYTFGSGTRLTVV.

The chain links TRBV30 to TRBJ1-5, with 11 bases matching TRBD1. J was trimmed by 7 bases and V by 2 bases; bases with no gene match: 7. CDR3 length: 15 amino acids. Germline V gene lookup returns CDR1 GTSNPN and CDR2 SVGIG (reference sequence). The CDR3 loop is CAWSLGQGDRQPQHF. CDR3 in DNA: TGTGCCTGGAGTTTGGGACAGGGGGATAGGCAGCCCCAGCATTTT.

The rearrangement joins TRBV12-3 or TRBV12-4 to TRBJ2-7; possible D gene TRBD2, 5 bases. V lost 3 bases, J lost 6 bases, and 9 bases lay in between. The CDR3 sequence is 12 residues long. CDR3 sequence reads: CASSLDLPEQYF. CDR3 DNA sequence: TGTGCCAGCAGTTTGGACTTACCCGAGCAGTACTTC.

The chain couples TRBV6-5 to TRBJ1-1, with 7 bases matching TRBD1. Losses at the gene ends were 6 bases for V and 6 bases for J; bases not matched to a gene: 4. The CDR3 extends over 12 amino acids. Per the germline V gene, CDR1 is MNHEY and CDR2 is SVGAGI. CDR3 nucleotides: TGTGCCAGCAGGGGGACAGTCCCTGAAGCTTTCTTT. The encoded protein is CASRGTVPEAFF.